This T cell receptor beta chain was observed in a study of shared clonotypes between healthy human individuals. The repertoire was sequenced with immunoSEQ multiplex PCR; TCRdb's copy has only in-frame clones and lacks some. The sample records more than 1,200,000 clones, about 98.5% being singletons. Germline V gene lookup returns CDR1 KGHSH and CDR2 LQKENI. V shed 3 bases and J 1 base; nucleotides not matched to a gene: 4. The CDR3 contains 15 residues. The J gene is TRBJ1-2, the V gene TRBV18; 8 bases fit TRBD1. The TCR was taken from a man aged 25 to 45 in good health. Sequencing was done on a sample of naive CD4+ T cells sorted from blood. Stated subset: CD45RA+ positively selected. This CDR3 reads CASSPKTGVNYGYTF. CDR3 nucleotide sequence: TGTGCCAGCTCACCTAAGACAGGGGTTAACTATGGCTACACCTTC.